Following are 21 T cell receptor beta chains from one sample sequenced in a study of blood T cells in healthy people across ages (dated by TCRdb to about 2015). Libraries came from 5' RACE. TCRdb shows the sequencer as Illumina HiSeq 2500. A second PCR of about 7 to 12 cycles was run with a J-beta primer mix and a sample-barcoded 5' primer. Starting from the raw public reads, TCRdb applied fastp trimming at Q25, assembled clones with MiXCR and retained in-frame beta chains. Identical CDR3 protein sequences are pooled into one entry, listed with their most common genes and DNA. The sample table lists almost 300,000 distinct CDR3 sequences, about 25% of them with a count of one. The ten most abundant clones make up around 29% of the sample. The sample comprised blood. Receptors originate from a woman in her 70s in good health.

CDR3 sequence reads: CASSPDSSKNIQYF. Here the CDR3 DNA reads TGTGCCAGCAGCCCGGACTCGTCCAAAAACATTCAGTACTTC. J is TRBJ2-4 and V is TRBV7-8; D is possibly TRBD2 (5 bases). Per germline, CDR1 SGHVS and CDR2 FQNEAQ. CDR3 length: 14 amino acids. Trimming took off 5 bases at V and 2 bases at J, with 10 bases between the two ends.

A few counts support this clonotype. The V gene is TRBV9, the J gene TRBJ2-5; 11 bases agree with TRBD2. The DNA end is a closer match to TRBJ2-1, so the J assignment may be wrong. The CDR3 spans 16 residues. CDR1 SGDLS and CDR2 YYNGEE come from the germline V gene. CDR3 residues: CASSGLSGRARNEQFF. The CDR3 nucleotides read TGTGCCAGCAGCGGACTTAGCGGGAGGGCCCGGAATGAGCAGTTCTTC.

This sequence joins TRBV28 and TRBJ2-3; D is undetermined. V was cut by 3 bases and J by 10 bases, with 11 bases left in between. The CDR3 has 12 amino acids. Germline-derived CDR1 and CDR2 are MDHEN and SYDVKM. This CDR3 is CASSLLTEAQYF. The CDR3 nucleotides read TGTGCCAGCAGTTTGTTGACTGAGGCGCAGTATTTT. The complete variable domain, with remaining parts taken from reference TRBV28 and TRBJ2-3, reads DVKVTQSSRYLVKRTGEKVFLECVQDMDHENMFWYRQDPGLGLRLIYFSYDVKMKEKGDIPEGYSVSREKKERFSLILESASTNQTSMYLCASSLLTEAQYFGPGTRLTVL.

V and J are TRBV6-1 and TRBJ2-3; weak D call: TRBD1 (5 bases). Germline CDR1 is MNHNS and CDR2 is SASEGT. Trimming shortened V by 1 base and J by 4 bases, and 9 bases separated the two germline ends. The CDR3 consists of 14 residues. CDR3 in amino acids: CASSEGQRSDTQYF. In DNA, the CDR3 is TGTGCCAGCAGTGAAGGACAGAGGTCAGATACGCAGTATTTT.

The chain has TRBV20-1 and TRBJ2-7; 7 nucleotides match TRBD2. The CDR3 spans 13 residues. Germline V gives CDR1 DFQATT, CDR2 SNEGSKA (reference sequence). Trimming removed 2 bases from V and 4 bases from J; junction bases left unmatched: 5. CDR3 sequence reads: CSARLPGGYEQYF. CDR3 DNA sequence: TGCAGTGCTAGACTCCCGGGGGGATACGAGCAGTACTTC.

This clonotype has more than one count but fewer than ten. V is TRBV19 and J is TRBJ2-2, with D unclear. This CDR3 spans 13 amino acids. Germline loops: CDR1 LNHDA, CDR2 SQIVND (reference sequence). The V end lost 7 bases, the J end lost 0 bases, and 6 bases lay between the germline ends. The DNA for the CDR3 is TGTGCCAGTAAGCAGACGAACACCGGGGAGCTGTTTTTT. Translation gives CASKQTNTGELFF.

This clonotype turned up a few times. CDR3 in amino acids: CASSPRQGRKNTEAFF. CDR3 in DNA: TGTGCCAGCAGCCCAAGACAGGGGCGGAAGAACACTGAAGCTTTCTTT. The gene calls are TRBV7-9 and TRBJ1-1; TRBD1 agrees at 8 bases. The germline V gene encodes CDR1 SEHNR and CDR2 FQNEAQ (reference sequence). The length of the CDR3 is 16 residues. V gave up 5 bases and J gave up 1 base; unmatched junction bases: 9.

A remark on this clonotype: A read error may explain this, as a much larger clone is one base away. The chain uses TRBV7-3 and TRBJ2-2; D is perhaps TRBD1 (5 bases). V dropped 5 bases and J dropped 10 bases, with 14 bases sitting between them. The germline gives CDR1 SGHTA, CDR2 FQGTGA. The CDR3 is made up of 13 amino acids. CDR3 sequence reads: CASSVEGAAELFF. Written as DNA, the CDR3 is TGTGCCAGCAGCGTAGAAGGGGCCGCGGAGCTGTTTTTT.

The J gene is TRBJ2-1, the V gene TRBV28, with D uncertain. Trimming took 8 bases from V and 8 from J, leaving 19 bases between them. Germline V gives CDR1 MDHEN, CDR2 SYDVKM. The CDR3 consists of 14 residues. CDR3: CASGKKGWSDEQFF. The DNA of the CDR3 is TGTGCCAGCGGCAAGAAAGGGTGGAGCGATGAGCAGTTCTTC.

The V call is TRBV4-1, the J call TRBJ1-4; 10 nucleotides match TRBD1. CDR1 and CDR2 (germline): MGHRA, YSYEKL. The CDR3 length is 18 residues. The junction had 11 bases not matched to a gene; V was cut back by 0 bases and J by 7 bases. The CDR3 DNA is TGCGCCAGCAGCCAAGAGCCTAGAGGACAGGGGGTATTTGAAAAACTGTTTTTT. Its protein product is CASSQEPRGQGVFEKLFF.

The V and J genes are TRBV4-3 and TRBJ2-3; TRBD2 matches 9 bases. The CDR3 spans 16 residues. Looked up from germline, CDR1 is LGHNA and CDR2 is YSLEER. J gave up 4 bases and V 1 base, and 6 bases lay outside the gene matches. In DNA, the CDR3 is TGCGCCAGCAGCCAAGCCCCTAGCGGGAAAGCAGATACGCAGTATTTT. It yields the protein CASSQAPSGKADTQYF.

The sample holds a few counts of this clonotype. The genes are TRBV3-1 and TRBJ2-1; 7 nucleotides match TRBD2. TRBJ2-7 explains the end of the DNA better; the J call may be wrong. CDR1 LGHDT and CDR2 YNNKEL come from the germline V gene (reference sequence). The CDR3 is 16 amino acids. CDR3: CASSQVRASGLREQYF. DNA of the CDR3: TGTGCCAGCAGCCAAGTCCGGGCTAGCGGTCTCCGCGAGCAGTACTTC.

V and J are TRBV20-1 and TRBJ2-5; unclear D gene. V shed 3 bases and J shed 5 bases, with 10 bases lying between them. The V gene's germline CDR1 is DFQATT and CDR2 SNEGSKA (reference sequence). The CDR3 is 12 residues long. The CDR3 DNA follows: TGCAGTGCTAGGGCCCCTTCGGAGACCCAGTACTTC. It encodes CSARAPSETQYF.

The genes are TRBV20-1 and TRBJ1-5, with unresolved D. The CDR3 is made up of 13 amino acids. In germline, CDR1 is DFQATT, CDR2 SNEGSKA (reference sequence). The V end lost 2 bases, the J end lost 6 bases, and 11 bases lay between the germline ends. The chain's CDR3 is CSARQNTAQPQHF. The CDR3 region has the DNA TGCAGTGCTAGACAGAACACCGCTCAGCCCCAGCATTTT.

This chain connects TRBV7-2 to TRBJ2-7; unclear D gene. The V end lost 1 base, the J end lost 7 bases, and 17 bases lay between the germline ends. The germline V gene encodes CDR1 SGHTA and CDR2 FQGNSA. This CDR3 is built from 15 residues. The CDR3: CASSLESRTSVEQYF. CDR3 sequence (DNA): TGTGCCAGCAGCTTAGAGAGTCGGACCTCGGTAGAGCAGTACTTC.

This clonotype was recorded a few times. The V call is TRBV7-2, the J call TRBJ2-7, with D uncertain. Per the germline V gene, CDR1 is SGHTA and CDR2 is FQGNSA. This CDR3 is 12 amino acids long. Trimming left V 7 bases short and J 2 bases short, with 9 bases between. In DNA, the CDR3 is TGTGCCAGCACCCGCCCTCCCTACGAGCAGTACTTC. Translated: CASTRPPYEQYF.

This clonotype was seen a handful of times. CDR3 loop: CASSPETRRGETQYF. Written as DNA, the CDR3 is TGTGCCAGCAGTCCAGAGACTAGAAGGGGGGAGACCCAGTACTTC. The J gene is TRBJ2-5, the V gene TRBV28; D possibly uses TRBD1 or TRBD2 (6 bases each). Trimming cost V 5 bases and J 5 bases, with 18 bases left between them. Germline CDR1 reads MDHEN; CDR2 reads SYDVKM. The CDR3 extends over 15 amino acids.

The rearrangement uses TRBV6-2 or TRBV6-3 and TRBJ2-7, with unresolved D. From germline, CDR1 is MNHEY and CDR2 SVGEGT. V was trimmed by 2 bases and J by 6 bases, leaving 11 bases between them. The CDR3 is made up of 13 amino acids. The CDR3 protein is CASSYAPRFEQYF. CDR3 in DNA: TGTGCCAGCAGTTACGCCCCAAGATTCGAGCAGTACTTC.

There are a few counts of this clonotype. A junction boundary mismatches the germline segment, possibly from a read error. The CDR3 DNA reads TGTGTCAGCAGCTTGGGGAAGGGGAATGAAAAACTGTTTTTT. This gives the protein CVSSLGKGNEKLFF. J is TRBJ1-4 and V is TRBV7-9; D perhaps matches TRBD1 (5 bases). The CDR3 length is 14 residues. Per the germline V gene, CDR1 is SEHNR and CDR2 is FQNEAQ (reference sequence).

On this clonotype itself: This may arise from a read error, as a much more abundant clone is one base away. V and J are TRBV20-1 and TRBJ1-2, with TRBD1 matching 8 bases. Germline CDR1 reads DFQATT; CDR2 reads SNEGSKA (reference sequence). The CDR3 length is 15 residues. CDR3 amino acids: CSAREPGGQYYGYAF. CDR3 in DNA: TGCAGTGCTAGAGAACCAGGGGGCCAATACTATGGCTACGCCTTC.

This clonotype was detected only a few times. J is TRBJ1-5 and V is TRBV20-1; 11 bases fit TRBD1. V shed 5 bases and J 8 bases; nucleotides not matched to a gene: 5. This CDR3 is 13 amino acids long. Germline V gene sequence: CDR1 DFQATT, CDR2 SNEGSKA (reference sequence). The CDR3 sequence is CSASGTGGKPQHF. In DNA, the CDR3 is TGCAGTGCTTCCGGGACAGGGGGGAAGCCCCAGCATTTT.